Below are 8 T cell receptor beta chains sequenced from a single sample in a study of cytomegalovirus exposure and HLA in healthy donors. The primer mix had 60 Vbeta and 13 Jbeta primers. Assay: immunoSEQ multiplex PCR; the TCRdb copy retains only in-frame clones and omits some. The sample holds some 110,000 clones. Sample: PBMCs. These receptors all stem from a man aged 18-30 years in good health and CMV-seronegative.

This chain connects TRBV6-4 to TRBJ2-7, with TRBD2 as a possible D gene (5 bases). From germline, CDR1 is MRHNA and CDR2 SNTAGT. Deletions cut 7 bases from V and 5 bases from J, with 12 bases between. CDR3 length: 12 amino acids. The CDR3 region is CASMRERNEQYF. The CDR3 DNA sequence: TGTGCCAGCATGAGGGAGAGGAACGAGCAGTACTTC.

The chain links TRBV15 to TRBJ1-4, with TRBD1 matching over 9 bases. The CDR3 runs 15 residues. The V segment lost 5 bases and the J segment 5 bases; nucleotides outside the gene matches: 6. Germline V lookup: CDR1 LNHNV, CDR2 YYDKDF (reference sequence). Written as DNA, the CDR3 is TGTGCCACCAGCCATCGAACAGGGGGCAATGAAAAACTGTTTTTT. It translates to CATSHRTGGNEKLFF.

This chain joins TRBV6-6 and TRBJ1-1; 7 bases agree with TRBD1. This CDR3 contains 16 residues. The junction had 9 bases not matched to a gene; V was cut back by 5 bases and J by 0 bases. CDR1 MNHNY and CDR2 SVGAGI come from the germline V gene (reference sequence). CDR3: CASSPLAGTVNTEAFF. CDR3 nucleotide sequence: TGTGCCAGCAGTCCACTGGCCGGGACAGTGAACACTGAAGCTTTCTTT.

The CDR3, as DNA: TGCGCCAGCAGCCTAGAGGCAGGGTCAGACGGGGAGCTGTTTTTT. It specifies CASSLEAGSDGELFF. The V and J genes are TRBV4-1 and TRBJ2-2, with TRBD1 as a possible D gene (5 bases). The germline V gene encodes CDR1 MGHRA and CDR2 YSYEKL. The length of the CDR3 is 15 residues. Trimming left V 4 bases short and J 7 bases short, with 16 bases between.

This chain joins TRBV29-1 and TRBJ2-3, with 8 bases identical to TRBD2. V was clipped by 0 bases and J by 4 bases; unmatched bases: 9. The CDR3 contains 16 residues. Germline CDR1 SQVTM, CDR2 ANQGSEA. In nucleotides, the CDR3 is TGCAGCGTTGAAGATCCCGGGGGGGGGTTGTCAGATACGCAGTATTTT. It yields the protein CSVEDPGGGLSDTQYF.

The CDR3 bases are TGTGCCAGTATTAAACAGGGTTCAGACCAGCCCCAGCATTTT. Protein sequence: CASIKQGSDQPQHF. This chain links TRBV19 with TRBJ1-5, with TRBD1 as a possible D gene (6 bases). The CDR3 consists of 14 residues. CDR1 and CDR2 (germline): LNHDA, SQIVND (reference sequence). The ends were cut back, 7 bases at V and 7 bases at J, with 17 bases in the middle. Filled out from reference TRBV19 and TRBJ1-5, the complete variable domain reads DGGITQSPKYLFRKEGQNVTLSCEQNLNHDAMYWYRQDPGQGLRLIYYSQIVNDFQKGDIAEGYSVSREKKESFPLTVTSAQKNPTAFYLCASIKQGSDQPQHFGDGTRLSIL.

This sequence joins TRBV25-1 and TRBJ2-1, with D possibly matching TRBD2 (6 bases). The germline CDR1 and CDR2 sequences are MGHDK and SYGVNS. Trimming removed 0 bases at V and 4 bases at J, with 13 bases between. This CDR3 is built from 16 residues. The CDR3: CASSEYPGVPYNEQFF. CDR3 bases: TGTGCCAGCAGTGAATACCCGGGAGTTCCTTACAATGAGCAGTTCTTC.

The chain has TRBV5-6 and TRBJ2-3, with 7 bases aligning to TRBD2. The germline V gene encodes CDR1 SGHDT and CDR2 YYEEEE. This CDR3 is 15 amino acids long. The junction had 3 bases not matched to a gene; V was cut back by 0 bases and J by 2 bases. CDR3 residues: CASSLELASTDTQYF. CDR3 nucleotide sequence: TGTGCCAGCAGCTTGGAACTAGCGTCCACAGATACGCAGTATTTT.